This T cell receptor (beta chain) stems from a study of Ad26.COV2.S vaccination and SARS-CoV-2 variants. About the research overall: The COV1001 Ad26.COV2.S trial arm included the donor. Intramuscular Ad26.COV2.S doses were given once or twice, 56 days apart. Study-level points and caveats: Vaccine recipients had higher spike-specific TCR breadth than placebo recipients.

Sequenced by immunoSEQ multiplex PCR; TCRdb stores in-frame clones only, minus some. This table holds more than 300,000 clones, 88% found once. Note on this clone: Its antigen is unknown.

Treatment indicated: over 15 received Ad26.COV2.S at low or high dose, single or two shots; 5 received placebo; per-sample allocation not given. Repertoires come from day 63 after the first vaccine or placebo injection. Sequencing used peripheral blood, obtained in a trial of Ad26.COV2.S vaccine versus placebo. This TCR was recovered from a person aged 18-60 years who received the Ad26.COV2.S COVID-19 vaccine or a placebo.

The CDR3 nucleotides read TGTGCCATCGGGCAGGATGGGATGAACACTGAAGCTTTCTTT. This codes for CAIGQDGMNTEAFF. The chain joins TRBV10-3 to TRBJ1-1; D is unresolved. The CDR3 is 14 residues long. V was clipped by 8 bases and J by 0 bases, with 13 bases between them. Germline lookup yields CDR1 ENHRY and CDR2 SYGVKD.